This entry lists 19 T cell receptor beta chains sequenced from one sample in a study of blood T cell repertoires in COVID-19. The assay was immunoSEQ multiplex PCR, and TCRdb's table has in-frame clones only and misses some. The data hold 150,000 or so clones, with roughly 85% observed a single time. Source material: peripheral blood. The source of these receptors is a human donor with acute or convalescent COVID-19. The donor label of this sample is uncertain.

This chain uses TRBV5-1 with TRBJ1-4; TRBD1 is a possible D gene (5 bases). Germline CDR1 and CDR2: SGHRS and YFSETQ. Trimming removed 4 bases at V and 3 bases at J, with 13 bases between. The CDR3 sequence is 15 residues long. The CDR3: CASSPGGVSNEKLFF. CDR3 in DNA: TGCGCCAGCAGCCCGGGAGGGGTTTCTAATGAAAAACTGTTTTTT.

V gene TRBV7-2 combines with J gene TRBJ2-7, with D tentatively TRBD2 (6 bases). V was trimmed by 5 bases and J by 2 bases, leaving 16 bases between them. This CDR3 is built from 15 residues. Per germline, CDR1 SGHTA and CDR2 FQGNSA. The chain's CDR3 is CASSAPSGPPYEQYF. Here the CDR3 DNA reads TGTGCCAGCAGCGCGCCAAGCGGGCCTCCCTACGAGCAGTACTTC.

The rearrangement links TRBV6-5 to TRBJ1-2, with TRBD1 matching 8 bases. V shed 5 bases, J shed 4 bases, and the junction held 9 bases outside the gene matches. Germline CDR1 MNHEY, CDR2 SVGAGI. The CDR3 contains 15 residues. The CDR3: CASSTGTGLIYGYTF. The CDR3 nucleotides are TGTGCCAGCAGTACTGGGACAGGCCTAATCTATGGCTACACCTTC.

This sequence joins TRBV19 and TRBJ1-5; D may be TRBD1 (6 bases). V was pared by 6 bases and J by 3 bases, with 12 bases between. This CDR3 region has 14 residues. Germline CDR1 LNHDA, CDR2 SQIVND (reference sequence). This CDR3 is CASRYREFNQPQHF. The CDR3 DNA reads TGTGCCAGTAGATACAGGGAATTCAATCAGCCCCAGCATTTT.

This clone was picked up one time. The chain carries TRBV28 and TRBJ1-2; tentative D call: TRBD1 (5 bases). CDR3 length: 15 residues. Germline CDR1 and CDR2: MDHEN and SYDVKM. Trimming cost V 7 bases and J 1 base, with 16 bases left between them. The CDR3, as DNA: TGTGCCAGCAATATCCCCGGGGGGGGTAACTATGGCTACACCTTC. Amino acid sequence: CASNIPGGGNYGYTF.

The CDR3 sequence: CASSQDLGAGLGQPQHF. In DNA, the CDR3 is TGCGCCAGCAGCCAAGATTTGGGGGCTGGATTAGGTCAGCCCCAGCATTTT. The chain couples TRBV4-3 to TRBJ1-5; perhaps TRBD1 as D (6 bases). The ends were cut back, 0 bases at V and 6 bases at J, with 18 bases in the middle. The CDR3 length is 17 residues. Germline CDR1 reads LGHNA; CDR2 reads YSLEER.

The chain carries TRBV4-1 and TRBJ1-2, with D possibly TRBD1 on 5 matching bases. V dropped 3 bases and J dropped 6 bases, with 11 bases sitting between them. Germline values: CDR1 MGHRA, CDR2 YSYEKL. The CDR3 extends over 13 amino acids. The CDR3 DNA sequence: TGCGCCAGCAGCCAGCAGGGACTGGATGGCTACACCTTC. Translated: CASSQQGLDGYTF.

This rearrangement joins TRBV19 to TRBJ1-6, with D possibly TRBD1 on 6 matching bases. Germline CDR1 LNHDA, CDR2 SQIVND (reference sequence). CDR3 size: 15 residues. V shed 1 base and J shed 6 bases, with 10 bases lying between them. The CDR3 region has the DNA TGTGCCAGTAGTATAGTTGGACAGATTAATTCACCCCTCCACTTT. This encodes CASSIVGQINSPLHF.

Concerning this clone: Other DNA sequences from this sample encode an identical CDR3 as well. J is TRBJ1-2 and V is TRBV4-1; D not resolved. The CDR3 consists of 13 residues. CDR1 and CDR2 from the germline V gene are MGHRA and YSYEKL. V was shortened by 3 bases and J by 0 bases, with 5 bases between the two germline ends. CDR3 residues: CASSQVANYGYTF. CDR3 coding DNA: TGCGCCAGCAGCCAGGTAGCTAACTATGGCTACACCTTC.

V usage is TRBV30 and J usage is TRBJ1-6; D is possibly TRBD1 (6 bases). The CDR3 has 15 residues. Germline CDR1 and CDR2: GTSNPN and SVGIG (reference sequence). With 3 bases removed from V and 4 bases from J, the gap between germline ends came to 13 bases. The CDR3: CAWSRTAAYNSPLHF. DNA for the CDR3: TGTGCCTGGAGCAGGACAGCTGCTTATAATTCACCCCTCCACTTT. The complete variable domain, with remaining parts taken from reference TRBV30 and TRBJ1-6, reads SQTIHQWPATLVQPVGSPLSLECTVEGTSNPNLYWYRQAAGRGLQLLFYSVGIGQISSEVPQNLSASRPQDRQFILSSKKLLLSDSGFYLCAWSRTAAYNSPLHFGNGTRLTVT.

This clone was seen once. This chain uses TRBV5-4 with TRBJ2-2, with 10 bases that match TRBD2. Germline V CDR1 and CDR2: SGHNT, YYREEE (reference sequence). The V segment lost 7 bases and the J segment 6 bases; nucleotides outside the gene matches: 12. The CDR3 covers 16 residues. This CDR3 reads CASGRKLAGSAGELFF. As DNA, the CDR3 is TGTGCCAGCGGGAGGAAACTAGCGGGGTCCGCCGGGGAGCTGTTTTTT.

The gene calls are TRBV7-2 and TRBJ1-3; tentatively, D is TRBD1 (5 bases). The V gene's germline CDR1 is SGHTA and CDR2 FQGNSA. With 5 bases removed from V and 0 bases from J, the gap between germline ends came to 11 bases. This CDR3 has 15 residues. The CDR3 reads CASSTRGSSGNTIYF. CDR3 DNA: TGTGCCAGCAGCACCCGGGGGAGCTCTGGAAACACCATATATTTT.

This chain links TRBV5-1 with TRBJ2-7; no firm D call. CDR1 is SGHRS and CDR2 is YFSETQ in the germline V gene. Trimming removed 2 bases from V and 2 bases from J, with 11 bases in between. The CDR3 sequence is 14 residues long. The CDR3 DNA follows: TGCGCCAGCAGCTTACCCACAGTTACCTACGAGCAGTACTTC. Protein: CASSLPTVTYEQYF.

This rearrangement joins TRBV10-2 to TRBJ2-1, with a tentative D call TRBD1 (6 bases). Trimming left V 2 bases short and J 5 bases short, with 25 bases between. The CDR3 is made up of 19 amino acids. Germline values: CDR1 WSHSY, CDR2 SAAADI. In nucleotides, the CDR3 is TGCGCCAGCAGTGAGGGTCGTGGTGGGTCAGGGGATGCGCACAATGAGCAGTTCTTC. Its protein is CASSEGRGGSGDAHNEQFF.

This chain links TRBV5-1 with TRBJ2-2; D not certain. Germline V lookup: CDR1 SGHRS, CDR2 YFSETQ. V shed 3 bases and J shed 4 bases, with 4 bases lying between them. The CDR3 is made up of 12 amino acids. CDR3 residues: CASSSLTGELFF. The CDR3 region has the DNA TGCGCCAGCAGCTCCCTCACCGGGGAGCTGTTTTTT.

This clone was seen more than once but under ten times. This chain links TRBV11-2 with TRBJ2-7; 10 positions agree with TRBD1. V lost 1 base to trimming and J lost 3 bases; unmatched junction nucleotides: 3. The CDR3 spans 15 residues. Germline lookup yields CDR1 SGHAT and CDR2 FQNNGV. The DNA of the CDR3 is TGTGCCAGCAGCTTAGCGACAGGGGGCAACTACGAGCAGTACTTC. It specifies CASSLATGGNYEQYF.

A single count supports this clone. The chain is built from TRBV5-4 and TRBJ1-6, with D possibly being TRBD1 (6 bases). In germline, CDR1 is SGHNT, CDR2 YYREEE (reference sequence). The V gene lost 2 bases and the J gene lost 9 bases, with 12 bases spanning the gap. The CDR3 length is 14 residues. The CDR3 coding sequence is TGTGCCAGCAGCTTCAACAGGGAGGGTTCACCCCTCCACTTT. It translates to CASSFNREGSPLHF.

This chain connects TRBV10-3 to TRBJ1-5, with unresolved D. This CDR3 comprises 13 residues. Trimming pared 0 bases from V and 7 bases from J, leaving 7 bases between. The germline gives CDR1 ENHRY, CDR2 SYGVKD. This chain's CDR3 is CAISESWEQPQHF. The CDR3 nucleotides read TGTGCCATCAGTGAGTCGTGGGAGCAGCCCCAGCATTTT.

This chain joins TRBV5-1 and TRBJ1-2, with 11 positions matching TRBD1. V lost 4 bases to trimming and J lost 2 bases; unmatched junction nucleotides: 1. The germline CDR1 and CDR2 sequences are SGHRS and YFSETQ. This CDR3 is built from 14 residues. The CDR3 protein is CASSRDRGNYGYTF. CDR3 nucleotides: TGCGCCAGCAGCCGGGACAGGGGGAACTATGGCTACACCTTC.